This passage covers 12 T cell receptor beta chains from one sample sequenced in a study of blood T cell repertoires in COVID-19. Assay used: immunoSEQ multiplex PCR; TCRdb lists only in-frame clones, some missing. The sample consists of about 360,000 clones, 80% to 90% of them appearing once. What was sequenced was peripheral blood. The receptors were sampled from a woman aged 60 to 75 with COVID-19, enrolled during active disease.

The chain carries TRBV9 and TRBJ2-3; D is possibly TRBD2 (5 bases). CDR3 length: 13 amino acids. V was clipped by 2 bases and J by 6 bases, with 10 bases between them. Germline assignment: CDR1 SGDLS and CDR2 YYNGEE. The CDR3 DNA is TGTGCCAGCAGCGTCATGGACTGGGATACGCAGTATTTT. Translating it yields CASSVMDWDTQYF.

The chain has TRBV4-2 and TRBJ1-1; maybe TRBD1 (5 bases). This CDR3 comprises 14 residues. V was clipped by 0 bases and J by 13 bases, with 18 bases between them. Germline loops: CDR1 LGHNA, CDR2 YNFKEQ. The CDR3 here is CASSQEGQAGKLFF. The CDR3 DNA follows: TGTGCCAGCAGCCAAGAAGGGCAGGCAGGGAAGCTTTTCTTT.

This clone was observed a single time. The chain uses TRBV11-1 and TRBJ1-1; 7 bases map to TRBD1. CDR3 size: 15 residues. The germline V gene has CDR1 SGHAT and CDR2 FQDESV (reference sequence). V was clipped by 5 bases and J by 1 base; unmatched bases: 7. CDR3: CASSLNRDRNTEAFF. The CDR3 DNA reads TGTGCCAGCAGCCTCAACAGGGACAGGAACACTGAAGCTTTCTTT.

This rearrangement joins TRBV10-3 to TRBJ1-1; weak D call: TRBD1 (6 bases). From germline, CDR1 is ENHRY and CDR2 SYGVKD. Trimming removed 7 bases at V and 1 base at J, with 10 bases between. This CDR3 spans 13 amino acids. The CDR3 here is CAINGQTNTEAFF. DNA of the CDR3: TGTGCCATCAATGGACAGACGAACACTGAAGCTTTCTTT.

V is TRBV7-9 and J is TRBJ1-2; D ambiguous. Trimming took off 2 bases at V and 0 bases at J, with 16 bases between the two ends. Per the germline V gene, CDR1 is SEHNR and CDR2 is FQNEAQ (reference sequence). The CDR3 is 17 amino acids. The CDR3 bases are TGTGCCAGCAGCTTAACTTTCCGGGGTTCCTCTAACTATGGCTACACCTTC. Protein product: CASSLTFRGSSNYGYTF.

The chain recombines TRBV5-6 with TRBJ2-3; D not certain. This CDR3 is 14 amino acids long. Between the trimmed V and J ends, which lost 0 bases and 6 bases, there was a span of 11 bases. In germline, CDR1 is SGHDT, CDR2 YYEEEE. Written as DNA, the CDR3 is TGTGCCAGCAGCTTGGGTATCAGTATGGATACGCAGTATTTT. Residues: CASSLGISMDTQYF.

The V and J genes are TRBV7-9 and TRBJ1-1, with D hard to call. V lost 3 bases and J 0 bases, leaving 14 bases between the germline ends. Germline loops: CDR1 SEHNR, CDR2 FQNEAQ (reference sequence). This CDR3 has 16 residues. The chain's CDR3 is CASSLVRKNLNTEAFF. CDR3 DNA: TGTGCCAGCAGCTTGGTGAGAAAGAATTTGAACACTGAAGCTTTCTTT.

This chain connects TRBV11-2 to TRBJ2-7, with 9 positions matching TRBD2. V lost 5 bases, J lost 3 bases, and 5 bases stayed unmatched. CDR3 length: 14 residues. Germline loops: CDR1 SGHAT, CDR2 FQNNGV. As DNA, the CDR3 is TGTGCCAGCAGCCTGACTAGCGGAATCTACGAGCAGTACTTC. It codes for CASSLTSGIYEQYF. The variable domain in full, with the rest retrieved from reference TRBV11-2 and TRBJ2-7, is EAGVAQSPRYKIIEKRQSVAFWCNPISGHATLYWYQQILGQGPKLLIQFQNNGVVDDSQLPKDRFSAERLKGVDSTLKIQPAKLEDSAVYLCASSLTSGIYEQYFGPGTRLTVT.

The chain uses TRBV6-5 and TRBJ2-5; D call uncertain. The V gene's germline CDR1 is MNHEY and CDR2 SVGAGI. Trimming shortened V by 5 bases and J by 7 bases, and 11 bases separated the two germline ends. This CDR3 region has 12 residues. CDR3 sequence reads: CASSNPSATQYF. The CDR3 DNA sequence: TGTGCCAGCAGTAACCCCAGCGCGACCCAGTACTTC.

CDR3 DNA sequence: TGTGCCAGCATCCTCCTCGGGAGCTCCTACGAGCAGTACTTC. Its translation is CASILLGSSYEQYF. This chain joins TRBV5-8 and TRBJ2-7; TRBD2 might be the D (6 bases). Germline lookup yields CDR1 SGHTS and CDR2 YDEGEE. This CDR3 is 14 amino acids long. Trimming stripped 6 bases from V and 0 bases from J, with 13 bases between.

The count of this clone is one. This rearrangement joins TRBV4-1 to TRBJ1-2; no reliable D call. The CDR3 is 14 amino acids. V lost 1 base and J lost 1, with 7 bases in between. Germline V gene sequence: CDR1 MGHRA, CDR2 YSYEKL. The DNA of the CDR3 is TGCGCCAGCAGCCAAGCTTTCAGTAACTATGGCTACACCTTC. Protein: CASSQAFSNYGYTF.

In this sample, this clone turned up once. The rearrangement uses TRBV19 and TRBJ1-5; 8 bases match TRBD1. In germline, CDR1 is LNHDA, CDR2 SQIVND (reference sequence). The ends lost 3 bases at V and 0 bases at J; junction bases unmatched: 4. The CDR3 spans 16 residues. CDR3 residues: CASSIGQGYSNQPQHF. The CDR3 region has the DNA TGTGCCAGTAGTATTGGACAGGGCTATAGCAATCAGCCCCAGCATTTT.